One sample yielded the 27 T cell receptor beta chains listed below, sequenced in a study of CD8+ T cells in alopecia areata. Stated treatment: oral pan-JAK inhibitor, 5-10 mg twice daily. RNA extraction and reverse transcription yielded cDNA as sequencing template. The protocol was immunoSEQ multiplex PCR, while the TCRdb copy is restricted to in-frame clones and leaves out a portion. Among 100,000 to 150,000 clones, 60% to 65% were seen once, and the ten largest hold 4.5% to 6%. The specimen comprised CD4+ T cells sorted from blood, sampled at week 4, from a patient treated with tofacitinib. These receptors were collected from a human donor with alopecia areata.

This chain links TRBV20-1 with TRBJ1-1; D unclear. Germline assignment: CDR1 DFQATT and CDR2 SNEGSKA (reference sequence). The CDR3 loop spans 11 amino acids. Between the trimmed V and J ends, which lost 5 bases and 0 bases, there was a span of 4 bases. The CDR3: CSALMNTEAFF. The CDR3 coding sequence is TGCAGTGCTCTTATGAACACTGAAGCTTTCTTT.

The chain carries TRBV4-1 and TRBJ2-2, with D uncertain. V gave up 1 base and J gave up 2 bases, with 8 bases separating them. Germline assignment: CDR1 MGHRA and CDR2 YSYEKL. This CDR3 region has 15 residues. The DNA of the CDR3 is TGCGCCAGCAGCCAAGTGGGCAGAAACACCGGGGAGCTGTTTTTT. Translation gives CASSQVGRNTGELFF.

V is TRBV29-1 and J is TRBJ1-1, with TRBD1 identical over 8 bases. This CDR3 is 16 amino acids long. The V gene end was trimmed by 6 bases and the J gene end by 4 bases; junction bases not matched to a gene: 16. The germline V gene has CDR1 SQVTM and CDR2 ANQGSEA. Written as DNA, the CDR3 is TGCAGCGTAACGACAGGGGTCGGCGATCTTATCACTGAAGCTTTCTTT. Its translation is CSVTTGVGDLITEAFF.

This chain joins TRBV9 and TRBJ2-2; D ambiguous. This CDR3 comprises 13 residues. The germline CDR1 and CDR2 sequences are SGDLS and YYNGEE. Trimming stripped 1 base from V and 10 bases from J, with 11 bases between. CDR3 amino acids: CASSVMSSPELFF. The CDR3 DNA reads as TGTGCCAGCAGCGTAATGTCATCCCCGGAGCTGTTTTTT.

This clone was found a few times. This specimen includes other DNA sequences encoding the same CDR3. This chain links TRBV7-9 with TRBJ1-2; D remains ambiguous. Germline V gene data show CDR1 as SEHNR and CDR2 as FQNEAQ (reference sequence). Trimming removed 1 base at V and 2 bases at J, with 5 bases between. The CDR3 runs 13 residues. The CDR3 loop reads CASSLDGNYGYTF. Here the CDR3 DNA reads TGTGCCAGCAGCTTAGACGGAAACTATGGCTACACCTTC.

The chain links TRBV29-1 to TRBJ1-1; D gene unclear. V was trimmed by 5 bases and J by 6 bases, leaving 10 bases between them. The CDR3 has 11 amino acids. Germline V gene lookup returns CDR1 SQVTM and CDR2 ANQGSEA. The CDR3 protein is CSVLSKAEAFF. DNA of the CDR3: TGCAGCGTTCTTTCTAAGGCTGAAGCTTTCTTT. The full variable domain, its missing parts supplied by reference TRBV29-1 and TRBJ1-1, is SAVISQKPSRDICQRGTSLTIQCQVDSQVTMMFWYRQQPGQSLTLIATANQGSEATYESGFVIDKFPISRPNLTFSTLTVSNMSPEDSSIYLCSVLSKAEAFFGQGTRLTVV.

The rearrangement links TRBV7-2 to TRBJ1-4, with D possibly TRBD1 on 6 matching bases. Germline values: CDR1 SGHTA, CDR2 FQGNSA. Trimming stripped 3 bases from V and 7 bases from J, with 9 bases between. The CDR3 contains 13 residues. This CDR3 reads CASSFGRGEKLFF. DNA for the CDR3: TGTGCCAGCAGCTTTGGCAGGGGTGAAAAACTGTTTTTT.

This clone has only a few counts. The J gene is TRBJ1-6, the V gene TRBV9; D is unclear. This CDR3 has 12 amino acids. V was clipped by 6 bases and J by 3 bases, with 4 bases between them. Germline CDR1 reads SGDLS; CDR2 reads YYNGEE. CDR3 sequence (DNA): TGTGCCAGCAACCGCTATAATTCACCCCTCCACTTT. It codes for CASNRYNSPLHF. Looking up the rest from reference TRBV9 and TRBJ1-6 gives the full variable domain: DSGVTQTPKHLITATGQRVTLRCSPRSGDLSVYWYQQSLDQGLQFLIQYYNGEERAKGNILERFSAQQFPDLHSELNLSSLELGDSALYFCASNRYNSPLHFGNGTRLTVT.

For this clone: A junction end diverges from the germline sequence, so it may reflect a read error. CDR3 bases: TGTGCCAGCAGCTTAGAGTCACAGGGCCTATTT. Translated, it gives CASSLESQGLF. This chain uses TRBV7-2 with TRBJ1-6, with D maybe TRBD1 (6 bases). There are 11 residues in the CDR3. The germline CDR1 and CDR2 sequences are SGHTA and FQGNSA. The variable domain in full, with the rest retrieved from reference TRBV7-2 and TRBJ1-6, is GAGVSQSPSNKVTEKGKDVELRCDPISGHTALYWYRQSLGQGLEFLIYFQGNSAPDKSGLPSDRFSAERTGGSVSTLTIQRTQQEDSAVYLCASSLESQGLFGNGTRLTVT.

This clone turned up a few times. V is TRBV5-1 and J is TRBJ1-1; D call uncertain. V lost 0 bases and J 1 base, leaving 4 bases between the germline ends. The CDR3 extends over 13 amino acids. The V gene's germline CDR1 is SGHRS and CDR2 YFSETQ. The CDR3 DNA is TGCGCCAGCAGCTTGGGGGAGAACACTGAAGCTTTCTTT. Translating it yields CASSLGENTEAFF.

About this clone itself: Other nucleotide sequences from this sample produce the same CDR3. V is TRBV30 and J is TRBJ1-1; D remains unclear. This CDR3 has 12 amino acids. Trimming took 0 bases from V and 4 from J, leaving 6 bases between them. The germline CDR1 and CDR2 sequences are GTSNPN and SVGIG (reference sequence). Here the CDR3 DNA reads TGTGCCTGGAGTGTACTGGGCACTGAAGCTTTCTTT. It yields the protein CAWSVLGTEAFF.

The chain couples TRBV29-1 to TRBJ2-3, with D perhaps TRBD1 or TRBD2 (6 bases each). The germline V gene has CDR1 SQVTM and CDR2 ANQGSEA. CDR3 length equals 13 residues. The V end was cut by 6 bases, the J end by 3 bases, with 13 bases between. The CDR3 DNA sequence: TGCAGCGTGAAACAGGGAGGTACAGATACGCAGTATTTT. Translating it yields CSVKQGGTDTQYF.

This clone was detected only a few times. V is TRBV5-4 and J is TRBJ1-5; unclear D gene. Looked up from germline, CDR1 is SGHNT and CDR2 is YYREEE (reference sequence). This CDR3 comprises 15 residues. Deletions cut 4 bases from V and 5 bases from J, with 16 bases between. CDR3 residues: CASSLGGQSDQPQHF. CDR3 nucleotides: TGTGCCAGCAGCCTAGGCGGGCAGAGTGATCAGCCCCAGCATTTT.

This clone showed up just a few times. The V gene is TRBV29-1, the J gene TRBJ2-4, with 7 nucleotides matching TRBD1. The CDR3 is 12 residues long. V trimming: 2 bases; J trimming: 9 bases; junction bases outside the gene matches: 4. The germline gives CDR1 SQVTM, CDR2 ANQGSEA. The CDR3, as DNA: TGCAGCGTTGAACTCAGGACAGGCATTCAGTACTTC. Translating it yields CSVELRTGIQYF.

This clone was seen once. V usage is TRBV7-9 and J usage is TRBJ2-7; TRBD2 aligns across 11 bases. The CDR3 covers 15 residues. After removal of 6 bases from V and 1 base from J, the junction contained 5 bases not matched to a gene. CDR1 and CDR2 from the germline V gene are SEHNR and FQNEAQ (reference sequence). The DNA of the CDR3 is TGTGCCAGCAGTCCCGGGACTAGCGGTTCCTACGAGCAGTACTTC. Its translation: CASSPGTSGSYEQYF.

The chain joins TRBV6-1 to TRBJ1-4; TRBD1 matches 7 bases. CDR3 length equals 14 residues. The germline V gene encodes CDR1 MNHNS and CDR2 SASEGT. V lost 8 bases, J lost 8 bases, and 11 bases stayed unmatched. The CDR3 nucleotides read TGTGCCAGCGGCCTTTTGAGCAGGGGGGAAAAACTGTTTTTT. This encodes CASGLLSRGEKLFF.

The rearrangement joins TRBV29-1 to TRBJ2-5, with 7 positions matching TRBD1. Germline assignment: CDR1 SQVTM and CDR2 ANQGSEA. V was pared by 3 bases and J by 4 bases, with 5 bases of the junction left unmatched. This CDR3 has 13 residues. This chain's CDR3 is CSVDDRVGETQYF. The CDR3 DNA follows: TGCAGCGTTGATGACAGGGTCGGAGAGACCCAGTACTTC. The variable domain in full, completed from reference TRBV29-1 and TRBJ2-5, reads SAVISQKPSRDICQRGTSLTIQCQVDSQVTMMFWYRQQPGQSLTLIATANQGSEATYESGFVIDKFPISRPNLTFSTLTVSNMSPEDSSIYLCSVDDRVGETQYFGPGTRLLVL.

CDR3 protein: CASRRDRNTDTQYF. The CDR3 region has the DNA TGTGCCAGCCGACGGGACAGGAACACAGATACGCAGTATTTT. This rearrangement joins TRBV18 to TRBJ2-3; the match to TRBD1 covers 8 bases. The CDR3 runs to 14 residues. The junction had 6 bases not matched to a gene; V was cut back by 8 bases and J by 2 bases. Germline CDR1 is KGHSH and CDR2 is LQKENI.

The chain recombines TRBV5-6 with TRBJ1-4; D possibly corresponds to TRBD1 (6 bases). The CDR3 is 15 residues long. The V gene's germline CDR1 is SGHDT and CDR2 YYEEEE. Trimming cost V 4 bases and J 8 bases, with 18 bases left between them. As DNA, the CDR3 is TGTGCCAGCAGCGATCCCGGGACACAAGGCGAAAAACTGTTTTTT. Protein product: CASSDPGTQGEKLFF.

V gene TRBV4-2 combines with J gene TRBJ1-2; perhaps TRBD1 as D (5 bases). Trimming removed 4 bases from V and 2 bases from J, with 11 bases in between. Per germline, CDR1 LGHNA and CDR2 YNFKEQ. The CDR3 sequence is 14 residues long. The CDR3, as DNA: TGTGCCAGCAGCCCAATCGGGGCGAACTATGGCTACACCTTC. It translates to CASSPIGANYGYTF.

This sequence joins TRBV2 and TRBJ2-7, with no clear D. The CDR3 spans 12 residues. V lost 7 bases, J lost 3 bases, and 10 bases lay in between. Germline V gene sequence: CDR1 SNHLY, CDR2 FYNNEI. CDR3 residues: CASTQDLYEQYF. The CDR3 DNA is TGTGCCAGCACTCAGGACCTCTACGAGCAGTACTTC.

The rearrangement joins TRBV10-3 to TRBJ2-3, with a possible D match to TRBD2 (7 bases). The CDR3 is 16 residues long. Germline assignment: CDR1 ENHRY and CDR2 SYGVKD. V shed 0 bases and J shed 6 bases, with 16 bases lying between them. The CDR3 sequence: CAISESRGRHSDTQYF. The CDR3 DNA reads as TGTGCCATCAGTGAGTCGCGGGGGCGGCACAGTGATACGCAGTATTTT.

This clone was seen a single time. The chain uses TRBV5-1 and TRBJ2-2, with D hard to call. Germline CDR1 SGHRS, CDR2 YFSETQ. The CDR3 has 14 amino acids. V was shortened by 5 bases and J by 3 bases, with 11 bases between the two germline ends. CDR3 coding DNA: TGCGCCAGCAGAGGTTCAGAGGACACCGGGGAGCTGTTTTTT. Its protein product is CASRGSEDTGELFF. Supplemented by reference TRBV5-1 and TRBJ2-2, the full variable domain reads KAGVTQTPRYLIKTRGQQVTLSCSPISGHRSVSWYQQTPGQGLQFLFEYFSETQRNKGNFPGRFSGRQFSNSRSEMNVSTLELGDSALYLCASRGSEDTGELFFGEGSRLTVL.

The J gene is TRBJ1-6, the V gene TRBV10-3; D uncertain. V was pared by 2 bases and J by 8 bases, with 4 bases between. The CDR3 spans 12 residues. Looked up from germline, CDR1 is ENHRY and CDR2 is SYGVKD. CDR3 region: CAISETDSPLHF. CDR3 bases: TGTGCCATCAGTGAGACCGATTCACCCCTCCACTTT.

The V and J genes are TRBV27 and TRBJ1-2; D might be TRBD1 (6 bases). The CDR3 length is 12 residues. The ends were cut back, 8 bases at V and 4 bases at J, with 11 bases in the middle. CDR1 is MNHEY, CDR2 SMNVEV, per germline (reference sequence). CDR3 region: CASGGRAYGYTF. The CDR3 nucleotides read TGTGCCAGCGGGGGCAGGGCCTATGGCTACACCTTC.

This sequence joins TRBV6-5 and TRBJ1-1; D is perhaps TRBD1 (6 bases). CDR3 size: 14 residues. The germline CDR1 and CDR2 sequences are MNHEY and SVGAGI. The V end lost 2 bases, the J end lost 2 bases, and 9 bases lay between the germline ends. Here the CDR3 DNA reads TGTGCCAGCAGTTACAAGGGGGGAAACACTGAAGCTTTCTTT. This sequence encodes CASSYKGGNTEAFF.

This rearrangement joins TRBV30 to TRBJ2-1; tentative D call: TRBD2 (5 bases). The CDR3 is 15 residues long. Germline loops: CDR1 GTSNPN, CDR2 SVGIG (reference sequence). The V gene lost 3 bases and the J gene lost 7 bases, with 19 bases spanning the gap. The CDR3 region is CAWRLTAMGRNEQFF. The CDR3 nucleotides are TGTGCCTGGAGATTAACGGCTATGGGGAGAAATGAGCAGTTCTTC.